This TCR beta chain was recorded in a study of control samples from healthy donors and cancer patients. Libraries were prepared by immunoSEQ multiplex PCR; TCRdb keeps only in-frame clonotypes and omits some of them. Of about 150,000 clones listed, approximately 93% were seen once; the top ten hold approximately 6%. Germline V gives CDR1 MNHEY, CDR2 SVGAGI. Between the trimmed V and J ends, which lost 8 bases and 5 bases, there was a span of 9 bases. The CDR3 has 11 residues. The receptor was derived from a man aged 40-55 years in good health. The chain links TRBV6-5 to TRBJ2-5, with D possibly TRBD1 on 6 matching bases. Sample: blood. DNA for the CDR3: TGTGCCAGCGAGAGGGGGGAGACCCAGTACTTC. Translated, it gives CASERGETQYF.